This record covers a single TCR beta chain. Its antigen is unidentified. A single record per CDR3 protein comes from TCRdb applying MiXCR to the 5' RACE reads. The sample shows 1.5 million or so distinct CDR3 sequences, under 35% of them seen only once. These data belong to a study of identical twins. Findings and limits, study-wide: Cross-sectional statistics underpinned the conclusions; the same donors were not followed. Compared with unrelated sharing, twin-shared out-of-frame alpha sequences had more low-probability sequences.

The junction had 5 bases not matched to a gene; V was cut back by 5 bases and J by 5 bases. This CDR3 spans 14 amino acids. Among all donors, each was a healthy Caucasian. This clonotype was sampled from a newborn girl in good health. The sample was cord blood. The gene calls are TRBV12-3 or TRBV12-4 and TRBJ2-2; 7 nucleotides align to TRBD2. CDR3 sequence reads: CASSGREFTGELFF. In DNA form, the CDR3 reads TGTGCCAGCAGTGGGCGGGAGTTTACCGGGGAGCTGTTTTTT.